The rows below give T cell receptor beta chains drawn from one sample of a study of T cell responses to AZD1222 COVID-19 vaccine. Profiling relied on immunoSEQ multiplex PCR, and the TCRdb table lists in-frame clones only, not all of them. The profile shows tens of thousands of clones, 90% of them singletons. Material: peripheral blood, obtained 28 days after the second AZD1222 dose. The source is an adult who received the AZD1222 COVID-19 vaccine. Both conserved end residues are part of each CDR3. D genes are given only for firm matches. Clone size is stated in some rows and not others, as once, few, many or a class when expanded.

TRBD1	.	TRBV11-2	TRBJ1-2	TGTGCCAGCAGCTTCCGACAGGGGCTTGGCTACACCTTC	CASSFRQGLGYTF
.	.	TRBV29-1	TRBJ2-5	TGCAGCGTTGAAGATTGGCCAATTGCCCAGTACTTC	CSVEDWPIAQYF
TRBD2	.	TRBV19	TRBJ2-3	TGTGCCAGTAGTATGGGGGGGAGAAGCACAGATACGCAGTATTTT	CASSMGGRSTDTQYF
.	.	TRBV7-9	TRBJ1-1	TGTGCCAGCAGCTCCTGGACAGAGAACACTGAAGCTTTCTTT	CASSSWTENTEAFF
.	.	TRBV6-6	TRBJ1-5	TGTGCCAGCAGGGAAGGACGGTCAAGCAATCAGCCCCAGCATTTT	CASREGRSSNQPQHF
.	.	TRBV2	TRBJ1-1	TGTGCCAGCATCCCCCCCGTCGGGGAAACGAACGGGGAAGCTTTCTTT	CASIPPVGETNGEAFF
.	.	TRBV10-1	TRBJ2-1	TGCGCCAGCAGTGACCCTGGGAGGGACAATTTAGGTGAGCAGTTCTTC	CASSDPGRDNLGEQFF
.	.	TRBV25-1	TRBJ1-4	TGTGCCAGCAGCGCGGGGGGCGATAATGAAAAACTGTTTTTT	CASSAGGDNEKLFF
.	.	TRBV10-3	TRBJ1-2	TGTGCCATCAGTGGGACAGAAAACTATGGCTACACCTTC	CAISGTENYGYTF
.	.	TRBV7-2	TRBJ2-7	TGTGCCAGCAGCCCAGGGTTGCCCTACGAGCAGTACTTC	CASSPGLPYEQYF
.	.	TRBV15	TRBJ1-5	TGTGCCACCAGCGGGCCCAATCAGCCCCAGCATTTT	CATSGPNQPQHF
TRBD1	once	TRBV27	TRBJ1-2	TGTGCCAGCAGTAAACACAGGGGTGGCTACACCTTC	CASSKHRGGYTF
TRBD1	.	TRBV27	TRBJ1-1	TGTGCCAGCAGTTCCTCCGGGACAGGTAGAGGGGGGTCAGCTTTCTTT	CASSSSGTGRGGSAFF
.	.	TRBV28	TRBJ1-1	TGTGCCAGCAGGAGAGGGGGGAACACTGAAGCTTTCTTT	CASRRGGNTEAFF
.	.	TRBV4-3	TRBJ2-3	TGCGCCAGCAGCCTTGCGGGCACAGATACGCAGTATTTT	CASSLAGTDTQYF
.	.	TRBV7-9	TRBJ1-1	TGTGCCAGCAGCTTATTTTCGGAGAACACTGAAGCTTTCTTT	CASSLFSENTEAFF
TRBD1	.	TRBV5-6	TRBJ1-6	TGTGCCAGCAGCCCGGGGACAGGGAGCCTGAATTCACCCCTCCACTTT	CASSPGTGSLNSPLHF
.	.	TRBV5-6	TRBJ2-7	TGTGCCAGCAGCTTGCCCAGGGACCTAGAGCAGTACTTC	CASSLPRDLEQYF
.	once	TRBV10-3	TRBJ2-4	TGTGCCATCAATGACGGGGCCCAAAACATTCAGTACTTC	CAINDGAQNIQYF
TRBD1	.	TRBV5-1	TRBJ1-2	TGCGCCAGCAGCCCCGGACAGGGGATACATGGCTACACCTTC	CASSPGQGIHGYTF
TRBD2	.	TRBV3-1/TRBV3-2	TRBJ2-7	TGTGCCAGCAGCCCGACTAGCGGGGGCTACGAGCAGTACTTC	CASSPTSGGYEQYF
.	once	TRBV3-1/TRBV3-2	TRBJ1-6	TGTGCCAGCAGCCAATTCGTACTCGATAATTCACCCCTCCACTTT	CASSQFVLDNSPLHF
.	.	TRBV19	TRBJ1-2	TGTGCCAGTAGTATAGCGGACATCGGGTATGGCTACACCTTC	CASSIADIGYGYTF
.	.	TRBV7-9	TRBJ1-2	TGTGCCAGCAGCCCGGGGGGCTATGGCTACACCTTC	CASSPGGYGYTF
.	.	TRBV10-3	TRBJ1-3	TGTGCCATCAGGCCCGGGGGCCAGACAGGTGGAAACACCATATATTTT	CAIRPGGQTGGNTIYF
.	.	TRBV7-6	TRBJ2-7	TGTGCCAGCAGCTTGATCTCCTCGGCACTAGCTTACGAGCAGTACTTC	CASSLISSALAYEQYF
.	.	TRBV5-4	TRBJ2-2	TGTGCCAGCAGGCCAGACAGATCGAACACCGGGGAGCTGTTTTTT	CASRPDRSNTGELFF
.	.	TRBV6-4	TRBJ1-1	TGTGCCACCCCGATGGGGCGGAACACTGAAGCTTTCTTT	CATPMGRNTEAFF
.	.	TRBV9	TRBJ1-1	TGTGCCAGCAGCGTAATCCCCATCGGCAGGGGCAACACTGAAGCTTTCTTT	CASSVIPIGRGNTEAFF
.	once	TRBV27	TRBJ2-7	TGTGCCAGCAGTTTTGGGAGGTCCTACGAGCAGTACTTC	CASSFGRSYEQYF
.	.	TRBV7-9	TRBJ1-6	TGTGCCAGCAGCTTAAGAACCAATTCACCCCTCCACTTT	CASSLRTNSPLHF
TRBD2	.	TRBV5-4	TRBJ2-7	TGTGCCAGCAGCTCCGCGGGGGGGCCCCGCGAGCAGTACTTC	CASSSAGGPREQYF
TRBD1	once	TRBV7-2	TRBJ1-6	TGTGCCAGCAGCTTAAGATCCGGACAGGAGAATTCACCCCTCCACTTT	CASSLRSGQENSPLHF
.	.	TRBV6-5	TRBJ2-7	TGTGCCAGCAGTTCCGGGGGCTTTTCCGAGCAGTACTTC	CASSSGGFSEQYF
.	few	TRBV21-1	TRBJ1-1	TGTGCCAGCAGCACGGATCGACAGGGACGGAACACTGAAGCTTTCTTT	CASSTDRQGRNTEAFF
TRBD1	.	TRBV11-3	TRBJ2-2	TGTGCCAGCAGCCAAGCCGGGACAGGGTACACCGGGGAGCTGTTTTTT	CASSQAGTGYTGELFF
TRBD1	.	TRBV2	TRBJ2-7	TGTGCCAGCAGCGCACAGGGGAGCTCCTACGAGCAGTACTTC	CASSAQGSSYEQYF
.	.	TRBV10-1	TRBJ1-5	TGCGCCAGCATCGACGGTTACCAGCCCCAGCATTTT	CASIDGYQPQHF
.	.	TRBV29-1	TRBJ1-4	TGCAGCGGAACAGGGCACAATGAAAAACTGTTTTTT	CSGTGHNEKLFF
.	.	TRBV5-1	TRBJ2-2	TGCGCCAGCAGCTTGAGGCGGGGCACCGGGGAGCTGTTTTTT	CASSLRRGTGELFF
.	few	TRBV10-1	TRBJ1-3	TGCGCCAGCAGTGCTGACTTAAACCCTGGAAACACCATATATTTT	CASSADLNPGNTIYF
TRBD2	.	TRBV19	TRBJ2-7	TGTGCCAGTAGTATTAATACGGGGGGTCTCTACGAGCAGTACTTC	CASSINTGGLYEQYF
.	few	TRBV11-2	TRBJ1-1	TGTGCCAGCAGCTTAGGGGGTCATGGGTCTGAAGCTTTCTTT	CASSLGGHGSEAFF
TRBD1	.	TRBV6-2/TRBV6-3	TRBJ1-2	TGTGCCAGCAGTTACGGACAGGGGAATGGCTACACCTTC	CASSYGQGNGYTF
TRBD2	.	TRBV5-4	TRBJ2-7	TGTGCCAGCAGCCACGGGACTAGCGGTTCCTACGAGCAGTACTTC	CASSHGTSGSYEQYF